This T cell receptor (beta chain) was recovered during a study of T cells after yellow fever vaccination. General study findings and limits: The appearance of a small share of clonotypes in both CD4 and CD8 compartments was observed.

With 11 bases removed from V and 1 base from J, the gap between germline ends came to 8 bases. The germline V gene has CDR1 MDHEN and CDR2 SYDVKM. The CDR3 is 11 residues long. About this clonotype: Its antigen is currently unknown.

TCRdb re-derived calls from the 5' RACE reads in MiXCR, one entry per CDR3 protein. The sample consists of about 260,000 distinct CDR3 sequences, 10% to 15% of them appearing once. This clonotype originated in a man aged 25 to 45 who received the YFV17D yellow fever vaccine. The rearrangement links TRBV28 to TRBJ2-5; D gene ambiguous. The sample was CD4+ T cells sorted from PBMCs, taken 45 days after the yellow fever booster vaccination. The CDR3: CAPWLQETQYF. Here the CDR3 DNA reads TGTGCCCCCTGGCTCCAAGAGACCCAGTACTTC.